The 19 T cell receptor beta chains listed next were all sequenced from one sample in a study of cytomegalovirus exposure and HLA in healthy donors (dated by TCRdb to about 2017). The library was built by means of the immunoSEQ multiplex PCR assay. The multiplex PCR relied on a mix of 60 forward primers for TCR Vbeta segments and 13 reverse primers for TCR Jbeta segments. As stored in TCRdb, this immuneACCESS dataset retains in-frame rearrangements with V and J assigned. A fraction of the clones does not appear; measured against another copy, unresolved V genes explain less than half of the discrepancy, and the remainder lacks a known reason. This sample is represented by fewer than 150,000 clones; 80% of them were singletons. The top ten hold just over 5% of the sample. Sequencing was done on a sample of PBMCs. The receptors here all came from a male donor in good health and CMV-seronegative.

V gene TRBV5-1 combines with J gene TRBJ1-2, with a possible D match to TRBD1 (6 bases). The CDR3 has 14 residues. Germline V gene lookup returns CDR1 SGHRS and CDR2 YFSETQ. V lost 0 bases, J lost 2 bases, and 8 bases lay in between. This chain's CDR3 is CASSLEGGNYGYTF. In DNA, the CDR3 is TGCGCCAGCAGCTTGGAAGGGGGAAACTATGGCTACACCTTC.

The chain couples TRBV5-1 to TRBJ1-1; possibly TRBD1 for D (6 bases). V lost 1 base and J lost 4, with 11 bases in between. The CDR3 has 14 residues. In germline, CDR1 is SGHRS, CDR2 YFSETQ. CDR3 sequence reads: CASSLWQGFTEAFF. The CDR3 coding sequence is TGCGCCAGCAGCTTGTGGCAGGGGTTCACTGAAGCTTTCTTT.

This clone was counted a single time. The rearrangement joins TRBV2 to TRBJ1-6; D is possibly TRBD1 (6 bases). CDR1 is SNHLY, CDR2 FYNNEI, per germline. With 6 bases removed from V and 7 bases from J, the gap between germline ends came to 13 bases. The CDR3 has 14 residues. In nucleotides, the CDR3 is TGTGCCAGCAGGAACAGGGCCATCAATTCACCCCTCCACTTT. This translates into CASRNRAINSPLHF.

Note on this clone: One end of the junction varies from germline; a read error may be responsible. The CDR3 sequence is CSSSSTGGGNSPLHF. The CDR3 DNA reads TGTTCCAGCAGTTCTACAGGGGGAGGGAATTCACCCCTCCACTTT. The chain links TRBV7-9 to TRBJ1-6; 8 nucleotides agree with TRBD1. The CDR3 is made up of 15 amino acids. Germline CDR1 is SEHNR and CDR2 is FQNEAQ (reference sequence).

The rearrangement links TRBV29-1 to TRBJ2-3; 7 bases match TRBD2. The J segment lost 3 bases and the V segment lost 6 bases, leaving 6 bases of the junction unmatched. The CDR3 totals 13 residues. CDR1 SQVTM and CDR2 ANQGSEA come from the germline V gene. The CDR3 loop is CSVGGGGTDTQYF. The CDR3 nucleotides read TGCAGCGTGGGGGGGGGAGGGACAGATACGCAGTATTTT.

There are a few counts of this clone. CDR3 DNA sequence: TGTGCCAGCAGCTTGACAGGGCAGGGCGGGGAGCTGTTTTTT. It encodes CASSLTGQGGELFF. The rearrangement uses TRBV11-2 and TRBJ2-2; TRBD1 matches at 7 bases. This CDR3 contains 14 residues. Trimming removed 3 bases from V and 7 bases from J; junction bases left unmatched: 5. The germline CDR1 and CDR2 sequences are SGHAT and FQNNGV. Based on the CDR3 plus reference TRBV11-2 and TRBJ2-2, the full variable domain is EAGVAQSPRYKIIEKRQSVAFWCNPISGHATLYWYQQILGQGPKLLIQFQNNGVVDDSQLPKDRFSAERLKGVDSTLKIQPAKLEDSAVYLCASSLTGQGGELFFGEGSRLTVL.

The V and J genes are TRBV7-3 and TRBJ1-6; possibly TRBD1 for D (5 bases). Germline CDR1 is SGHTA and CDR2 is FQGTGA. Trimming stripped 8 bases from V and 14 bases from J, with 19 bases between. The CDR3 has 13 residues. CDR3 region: CASGEGRGSALHF. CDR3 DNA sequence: TGTGCCAGCGGAGAGGGGAGGGGCTCGGCCCTCCACTTT.

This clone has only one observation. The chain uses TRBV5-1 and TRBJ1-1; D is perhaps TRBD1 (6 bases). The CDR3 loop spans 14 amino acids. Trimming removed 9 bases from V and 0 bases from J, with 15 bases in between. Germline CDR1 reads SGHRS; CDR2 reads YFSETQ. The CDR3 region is CATKTGLLNTEAFF. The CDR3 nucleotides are TGCGCCACCAAGACAGGTCTGCTGAACACTGAAGCTTTCTTT.

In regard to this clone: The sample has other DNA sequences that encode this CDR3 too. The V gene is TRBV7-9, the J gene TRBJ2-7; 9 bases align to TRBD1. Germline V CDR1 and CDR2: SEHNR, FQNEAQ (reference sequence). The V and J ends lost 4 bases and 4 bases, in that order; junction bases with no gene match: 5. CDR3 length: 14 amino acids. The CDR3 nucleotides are TGTGCCAGCAGCTCCCGACAGGGGGGTTACGAGCAGTACTTC. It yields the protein CASSSRQGGYEQYF.

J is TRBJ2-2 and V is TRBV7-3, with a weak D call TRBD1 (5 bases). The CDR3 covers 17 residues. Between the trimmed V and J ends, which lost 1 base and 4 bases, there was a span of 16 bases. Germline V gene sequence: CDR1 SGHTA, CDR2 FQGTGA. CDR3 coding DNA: TGTGCCAGCAGCTTAAGGCAAACAGGTTTTGGCACCGGGGAGCTGTTTTTT. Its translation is CASSLRQTGFGTGELFF.

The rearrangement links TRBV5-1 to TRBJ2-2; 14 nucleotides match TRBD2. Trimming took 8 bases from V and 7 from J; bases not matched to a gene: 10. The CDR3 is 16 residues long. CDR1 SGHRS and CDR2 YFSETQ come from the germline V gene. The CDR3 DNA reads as TGCGCCAGTTCAAAATCGACTAGCGGGAGGGTCGGGGAGCTGTTTTTT. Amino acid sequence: CASSKSTSGRVGELFF.

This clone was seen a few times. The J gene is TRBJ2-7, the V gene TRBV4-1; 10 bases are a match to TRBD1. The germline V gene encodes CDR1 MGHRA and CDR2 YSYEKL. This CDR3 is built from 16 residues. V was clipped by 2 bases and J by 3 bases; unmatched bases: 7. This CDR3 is CASSQSGTGVVYEQYF. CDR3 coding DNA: TGCGCCAGCAGCCAATCCGGGACAGGGGTTGTCTACGAGCAGTACTTC.

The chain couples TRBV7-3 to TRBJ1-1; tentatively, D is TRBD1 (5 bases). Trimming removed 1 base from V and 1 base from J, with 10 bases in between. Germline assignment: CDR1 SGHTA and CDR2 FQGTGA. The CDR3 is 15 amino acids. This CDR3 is CASSLNGGPNTEAFF. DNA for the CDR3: TGTGCCAGCAGCTTAAACGGGGGACCGAACACTGAAGCTTTCTTT.

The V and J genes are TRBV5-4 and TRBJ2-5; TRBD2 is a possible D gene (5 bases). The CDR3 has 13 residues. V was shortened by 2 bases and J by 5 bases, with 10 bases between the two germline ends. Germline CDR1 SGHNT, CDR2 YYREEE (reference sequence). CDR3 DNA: TGTGCCAGCAGCTTTCCGGGAACGGAGACCCAGTACTTC. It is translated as CASSFPGTETQYF.

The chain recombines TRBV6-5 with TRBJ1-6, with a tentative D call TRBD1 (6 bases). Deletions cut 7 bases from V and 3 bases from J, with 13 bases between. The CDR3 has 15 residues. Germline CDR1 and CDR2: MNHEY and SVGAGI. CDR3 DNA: TGTGCCAGCAAGGGACCGGGACACTATAATTCACCCCTCCACTTT. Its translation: CASKGPGHYNSPLHF.

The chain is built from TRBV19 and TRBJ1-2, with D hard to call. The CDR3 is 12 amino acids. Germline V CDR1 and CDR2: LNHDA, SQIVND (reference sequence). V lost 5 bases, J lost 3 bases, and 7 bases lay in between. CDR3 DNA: TGTGCCAGTAGTCCCGGGTACTATGGCTACACCTTC. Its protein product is CASSPGYYGYTF.

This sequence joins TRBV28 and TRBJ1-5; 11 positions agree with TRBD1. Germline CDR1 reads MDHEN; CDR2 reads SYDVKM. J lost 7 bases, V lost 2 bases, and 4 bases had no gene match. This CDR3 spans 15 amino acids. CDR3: CASSLGGQGAQPQHF. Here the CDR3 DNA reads TGTGCCAGCAGTTTAGGTGGACAGGGGGCACAGCCCCAGCATTTT.

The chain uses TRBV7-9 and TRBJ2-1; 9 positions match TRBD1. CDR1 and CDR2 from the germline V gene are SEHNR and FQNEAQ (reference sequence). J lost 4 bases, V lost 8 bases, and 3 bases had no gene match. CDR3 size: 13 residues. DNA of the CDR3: TGTGCCAGCTTAGGACAGGGGTACAATGAGCAGTTCTTC. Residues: CASLGQGYNEQFF. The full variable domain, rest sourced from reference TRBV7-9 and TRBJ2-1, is DTGVSQNPRHKITKRGQNVTFRCDPISEHNRLYWYRQTLGQGPEFLTYFQNEAQLEKSRLLSDRFSAERPKGSFSTLEIQRTEQGDSAMYLCASLGQGYNEQFFGPGTRLTVL.

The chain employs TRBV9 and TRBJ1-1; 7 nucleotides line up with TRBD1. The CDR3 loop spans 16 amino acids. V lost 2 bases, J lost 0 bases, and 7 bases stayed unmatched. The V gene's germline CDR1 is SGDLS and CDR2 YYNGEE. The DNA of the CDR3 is TGTGCCAGCAGCGTGGATGACAGGGCCATGAACACTGAAGCTTTCTTT. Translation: CASSVDDRAMNTEAFF. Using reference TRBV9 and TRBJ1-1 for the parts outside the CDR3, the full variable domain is DSGVTQTPKHLITATGQRVTLRCSPRSGDLSVYWYQQSLDQGLQFLIQYYNGEERAKGNILERFSAQQFPDLHSELNLSSLELGDSALYFCASSVDDRAMNTEAFFGQGTRLTVV.